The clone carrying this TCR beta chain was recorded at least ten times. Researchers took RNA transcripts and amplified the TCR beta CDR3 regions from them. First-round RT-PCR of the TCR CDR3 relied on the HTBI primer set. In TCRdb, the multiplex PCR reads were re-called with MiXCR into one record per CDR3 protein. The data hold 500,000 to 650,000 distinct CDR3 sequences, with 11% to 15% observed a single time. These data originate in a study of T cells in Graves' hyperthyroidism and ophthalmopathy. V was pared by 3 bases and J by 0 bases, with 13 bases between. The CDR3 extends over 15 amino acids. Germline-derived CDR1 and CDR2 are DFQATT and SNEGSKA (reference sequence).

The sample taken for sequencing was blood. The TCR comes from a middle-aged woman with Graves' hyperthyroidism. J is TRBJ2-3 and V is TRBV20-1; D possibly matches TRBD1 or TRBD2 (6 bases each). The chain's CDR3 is CSASGGGISTDTQYF. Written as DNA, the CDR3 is TGCAGTGCTAGCGGGGGCGGGATAAGCACAGATACGCAGTATTTT.